These 15 T cell receptor beta chains came from one sample sequenced in a study of Ad26.COV2.S vaccination and SARS-CoV-2 variants. Sequenced by immunoSEQ multiplex PCR; TCRdb stores in-frame clones only, minus some. The table has approximately 410,000 clones, approximately 90% seen once. Treatment specified: around 19 received Ad26.COV2.S at low or high dose, single or two shots; about 5 received placebo; per-sample allocation not given. Samples came from day 63 after the first vaccine or placebo injection. The sample was peripheral blood, taken in a trial of Ad26.COV2.S vaccine versus placebo. The receptors here all came from a person between 18 and 65 years old who received the Ad26.COV2.S COVID-19 vaccine or a placebo.

This chain links TRBV29-1 with TRBJ2-3, with unresolved D. Germline CDR1 SQVTM, CDR2 ANQGSEA. V lost 1 base and J 4 bases, leaving 9 bases between the germline ends. CDR3 length equals 13 residues. CDR3: CSVEGDVADTQYF. For the CDR3, the DNA is TGCAGCGTTGAAGGTGACGTGGCAGATACGCAGTATTTT.

This chain links TRBV11-2 with TRBJ2-5, with 9 bases fitting TRBD1. Trimming at V came to 5 bases and at J to 4 bases, leaving 5 bases not matched to a gene. CDR3 length: 14 amino acids. In germline, CDR1 is SGHAT, CDR2 FQNNGV. The CDR3 coding sequence is TGTGCCAGCAGCCGACAGGGGGGGGGAGAGACCCAGTACTTC. Translated, it gives CASSRQGGGETQYF. Full variable domain (missing parts from reference TRBV11-2 and TRBJ2-5): EAGVAQSPRYKIIEKRQSVAFWCNPISGHATLYWYQQILGQGPKLLIQFQNNGVVDDSQLPKDRFSAERLKGVDSTLKIQPAKLEDSAVYLCASSRQGGGETQYFGPGTRLLVL.

This clone was seen just once. The V and J genes are TRBV3-1 (or the pseudogene TRBV3-2) and TRBJ2-5; D is unclear. The V gene's germline CDR1 is LGHDT and CDR2 YNNKEL (reference sequence). This CDR3 spans 11 amino acids. The V and J ends lost 8 bases and 2 bases respectively, with 6 bases between them. CDR3 loop: CASGLQETQYF. The CDR3 DNA follows: TGTGCCAGCGGCCTGCAAGAGACCCAGTACTTC.

This sequence joins TRBV10-2 and TRBJ2-2; TRBD1 aligns across 8 bases. J was trimmed by 1 base and V by 7 bases; bases with no gene match: 2. The CDR3 contains 14 residues. CDR1 is WSHSY, CDR2 SAAADI, per germline. The CDR3 protein is CASTGQVNTGELFF. The CDR3 coding sequence is TGCGCCAGCACGGGACAGGTGAACACCGGGGAGCTGTTTTTT.

The chain couples TRBV30 to TRBJ1-5; D unclear. The CDR3 loop spans 14 amino acids. V was cut by 4 bases and J by 2 bases, with 12 bases left in between. Germline CDR1 GTSNPN, CDR2 SVGIG (reference sequence). The CDR3: CAWNLGRGNQPQHF. The CDR3 region has the DNA TGTGCCTGGAATTTAGGACGGGGCAATCAGCCCCAGCATTTT. Drawing the rest from reference TRBV30 and TRBJ1-5, the complete variable domain is SQTIHQWPATLVQPVGSPLSLECTVEGTSNPNLYWYRQAAGRGLQLLFYSVGIGQISSEVPQNLSASRPQDRQFILSSKKLLLSDSGFYLCAWNLGRGNQPQHFGDGTRLSIL.

This chain uses TRBV7-9 with TRBJ1-2; TRBD1 matches at 9 bases. The ends lost 1 base at V and 6 bases at J; junction bases unmatched: 9. The CDR3 runs 16 residues. CDR1 and CDR2 (germline): SEHNR, FQNEAQ (reference sequence). The CDR3 is CASSLDHTGGQNGYTF. Here the CDR3 DNA reads TGTGCCAGCAGCTTAGATCATACAGGGGGCCAAAATGGCTACACCTTC.

The chain carries TRBV6-5 and TRBJ1-4, with D perhaps TRBD1 (6 bases). Per germline, CDR1 MNHEY and CDR2 SVGAGI. The CDR3 is 15 residues long. Trimming left V 2 bases short and J 8 bases short, with 15 bases between. CDR3 nucleotides: TGTGCCAGCAGTTACACTGAGACAGGAGGAGAAAAACTGTTTTTT. As protein: CASSYTETGGEKLFF.

V usage is TRBV7-9 and J usage is TRBJ2-7; D might be TRBD2 (5 bases). CDR3 length equals 13 residues. Germline CDR1 and CDR2: SEHNR and FQNEAQ (reference sequence). The germline V and J ends were trimmed by 1 base and 6 bases, with 10 bases remaining between them. CDR3 DNA sequence: TGTGCCAGCAGCTTAGGAGGGAAGGGCGAGCAGTACTTC. Its translation is CASSLGGKGEQYF.

The CDR3 protein is CASSLLPSGVYEQYF. CDR3 coding DNA: TGTGCCAGCAGTTTATTGCCTAGCGGAGTCTACGAGCAGTACTTC. The rearrangement joins TRBV27 to TRBJ2-7; TRBD2 matches at 7 bases. Germline CDR1 and CDR2: MNHEY and SMNVEV (reference sequence). V lost 1 base, J lost 3 bases, and 6 bases stayed unmatched. This CDR3 comprises 15 residues.

This sequence joins TRBV5-1 and TRBJ1-3; D uncertain. This CDR3 contains 14 residues. CDR1 SGHRS and CDR2 YFSETQ come from the germline V gene. Between the trimmed V and J ends, which lost 5 bases and 0 bases, there was a span of 9 bases. The CDR3, as DNA: TGCGCCAGCAGTTTTGGGGACTCTGGAAACACCATATATTTT. This sequence encodes CASSFGDSGNTIYF.

J is TRBJ2-1 and V is TRBV18; 8 bases align to TRBD2. This CDR3 has 15 residues. CDR1 KGHSH and CDR2 LQKENI come from the germline V gene. J gave up 9 bases and V 3 bases, and 10 bases lay outside the gene matches. CDR3 sequence: CASSPGLAQGGEQFF. The CDR3 DNA follows: TGTGCCAGCTCACCTGGACTAGCCCAAGGCGGTGAGCAGTTCTTC.

The sample holds one count of this clone. The genes are TRBV15 and TRBJ2-5; 10 nucleotides line up with TRBD2. The CDR3 contains 16 residues. Trimming removed 0 bases from V and 5 bases from J; junction bases left unmatched: 6. The germline CDR1 and CDR2 sequences are LNHNV and YYDKDF (reference sequence). CDR3 sequence reads: CATSRDPPAGGETQYF. CDR3 sequence (DNA): TGTGCCACCAGCAGAGATCCCCCAGCGGGGGGGGAGACCCAGTACTTC.

Regarding this clone: One junction end does not reproduce the germline sequence, and a read error may be involved. The chain has TRBV2 and TRBJ1-4; weak D call: TRBD1 (5 bases). The germline V gene has CDR1 SNHLY and CDR2 FYNNEI. The CDR3 is 13 residues long. CDR3 protein: CASGEVRDEKLFF. CDR3 nucleotides: TGTGCCAGCGGTGAGGTCAGGGATGAAAAACTGTTTTTT.

This clone was counted only a few times. The chain is built from TRBV7-9 and TRBJ1-5; D is possibly TRBD1 (5 bases). This CDR3 has 15 amino acids. Deletions cut 5 bases from V and 6 bases from J, with 17 bases between. Per germline, CDR1 SEHNR and CDR2 FQNEAQ (reference sequence). The CDR3 here is CASSLQGQPLQPQHF. The CDR3 nucleotides are TGTGCCAGCAGCCTCCAGGGCCAACCACTTCAGCCCCAGCATTTT. The whole variable domain, filled in from reference TRBV7-9 and TRBJ1-5, reads DTGVSQNPRHKITKRGQNVTFRCDPISEHNRLYWYRQTLGQGPEFLTYFQNEAQLEKSRLLSDRFSAERPKGSFSTLEIQRTEQGDSAMYLCASSLQGQPLQPQHFGDGTRLSIL.

The rearrangement uses TRBV10-2 and TRBJ2-7; 9 bases fit TRBD2. V dropped 3 bases and J dropped 2; count of bases not matched to a gene: 2. Per the germline V gene, CDR1 is WSHSY and CDR2 is SAAADI. This CDR3 comprises 14 residues. The DNA of the CDR3 is TGCGCCAGCAGTGATCTAGCGGGGACCTACGAGCAGTACTTC. Its translation is CASSDLAGTYEQYF.